A single sample gave rise to the 14 T cell receptor beta chains below, sequenced in a study of T cells after posttransplantation cyclophosphamide (dated by TCRdb to about 2016). Library construction relied on the immunoSEQ multiplex PCR assay. This is the immuneACCESS table as TCRdb keeps it, with only in-frame sequences that have V and J called. A part of the clones is gone; compared with another copy, unresolved V genes explain less than half, and the rest is unexplained. A total of about 1,500 clones appear in this sample, roughly four fifths of them only once. The ten largest make up roughly 17% of the sample. The sample's treatment or condition label is to be understood as: high-dose cyclophosphamide on days +3 and +4 as single-agent GVHD prophylaxis. Patients in the PTCy group got busulfan and fludarabine conditioning, a marrow graft from a related or unrelated donor, and cyclophosphamide on days +3 and +4.

Sequenced material: CD4+ T cells sorted from PBMCs, taken after allogeneic stem cell transplant with posttransplant cyclophosphamide. Receptors originate from a male patient in his fifties who received an allogeneic stem cell transplant from an unrelated donor, was CMV-positive, and had acute GVHD only. Some T cells may be donor cells from the graft after a transplant.

The chain couples TRBV6-4 to TRBJ2-2, with a weak D call TRBD1 (6 bases). CDR3 length: 13 residues. The germline V gene has CDR1 MRHNA and CDR2 SNTAGT. Trimming stripped 4 bases from V and 4 bases from J, with 7 bases between. This CDR3 is CASSVQGTGELFF. The CDR3 region has the DNA TGTGCCAGCAGTGTACAGGGCACCGGGGAGCTGTTTTTT.

The chain uses TRBV7-2 and TRBJ2-6; D may be TRBD1 (5 bases). Germline CDR1 reads SGHTA; CDR2 reads FQGNSA. The CDR3 extends over 16 amino acids. The V end lost 5 bases, the J end lost 1 base, and 12 bases lay between the germline ends. CDR3 sequence: CASSVTGHSGANVLTF. The CDR3 DNA sequence: TGTGCCAGCAGCGTGACCGGACATTCTGGGGCCAACGTCCTGACTTTC.

V usage is TRBV18 and J usage is TRBJ2-7, with 12 nucleotides matching TRBD2. Losses at the gene ends were 5 bases for V and 1 base for J; bases not matched to a gene: 3. The CDR3 has 15 residues. Germline V gives CDR1 KGHSH, CDR2 LQKENI. The CDR3 reads CASSSTSGSSYEQYF. Here the CDR3 DNA reads TGTGCCAGCTCATCGACTAGCGGGAGTTCCTACGAGCAGTACTTC.

This clone is deemed large. The chain uses TRBV7-6 and TRBJ1-2; the match to TRBD1 covers 9 bases. The CDR3 spans 14 residues. Germline lookup yields CDR1 SGHVS and CDR2 FNYEAQ. The ends lost 4 bases at V and 2 bases at J; junction bases unmatched: 2. The DNA of the CDR3 is TGTGCCAGCAGCTCCGGGACAGGGAACTATGGCTACACCTTC. Its protein is CASSSGTGNYGYTF.

The chain links TRBV7-3 to TRBJ2-6; TRBD1 aligns across 9 bases. The length of the CDR3 is 16 residues. CDR1 and CDR2 (germline): SGHTA, FQGTGA. The J segment lost 2 bases and the V segment lost 1 base, leaving 0 bases of the junction unmatched. The CDR3 bases are TGTGCCAGCAGCTTAAACAGGGGGCCTGGGGCCAACGTCCTGACTTTC. This codes for CASSLNRGPGANVLTF.

This clone was observed a handful of times. The chain is built from TRBV7-2 and TRBJ1-2; TRBD1 agrees at 8 bases. This CDR3 region has 15 residues. Unmatched junction bases numbered 6, after V lost 4 bases and J lost 2 bases. Germline loops: CDR1 SGHTA, CDR2 FQGNSA. The CDR3 DNA follows: TGTGCCAGCAGCTCCGGACAGGGAGGGAACTATGGCTACACCTTC. This encodes CASSSGQGGNYGYTF.

This rearrangement joins TRBV27 to TRBJ2-7; tentative D call: TRBD1 (5 bases). Per the germline V gene, CDR1 is MNHEY and CDR2 is SMNVEV (reference sequence). The V and J ends lost 5 bases and 0 bases respectively, with 8 bases between them. The CDR3 is made up of 13 amino acids. The CDR3, as DNA: TGTGCCAGCAGTCACAGGTACTCCTACGAGCAGTACTTC. Translated: CASSHRYSYEQYF.

The V gene is TRBV7-8, the J gene TRBJ2-7; D gene uncertain. V was clipped by 2 bases and J by 0 bases, with 5 bases between them. The germline CDR1 and CDR2 sequences are SGHVS and FQNEAQ. This CDR3 comprises 13 residues. The CDR3 region is CASSLRVSYEQYF. The CDR3 DNA sequence: TGTGCCAGCAGCTTACGGGTCTCCTACGAGCAGTACTTC.

The chain has TRBV7-3 and TRBJ1-1; D gene ambiguous. Germline lookup yields CDR1 SGHTA and CDR2 FQGTGA. There are 14 residues in the CDR3. V was clipped by 2 bases and J by 3 bases, with 10 bases between them. CDR3 nucleotide sequence: TGTGCCAGCAGCTTAGTGGGTGCGGACACTGAAGCTTTCTTT. Translating it yields CASSLVGADTEAFF.

The chain links TRBV6-6 to TRBJ2-1, with TRBD1 identical over 9 bases. This CDR3 spans 12 amino acids. The germline V gene encodes CDR1 MNHNY and CDR2 SVGAGI (reference sequence). The V and J ends lost 6 bases and 11 bases, in that order; junction bases with no gene match: 5. CDR3 sequence (DNA): TGTGCCAGCAGACCATACAGGGGGCAGCAGTTCTTC. It codes for CASRPYRGQQFF.

The genes are TRBV19 and TRBJ1-5, with D hard to call. This CDR3 has 18 residues. V was clipped by 0 bases and J by 0 bases, with 15 bases between them. CDR1 is LNHDA and CDR2 is SQIVND in the germline V gene (reference sequence). In DNA form, the CDR3 reads TGTGCCAGTAGTATAGATCCTGACAAGTCTAATAGCAATCAGCCCCAGCATTTT. Residues: CASSIDPDKSNSNQPQHF.

This chain uses TRBV27 with TRBJ2-1, with D possibly TRBD2 on 5 matching bases. The CDR3 is made up of 13 amino acids. CDR1 and CDR2 (germline): MNHEY, SMNVEV (reference sequence). V was shortened by 4 bases and J by 9 bases, with 13 bases between the two germline ends. The CDR3 DNA reads TGTGCCAGCAGTTCTTTTTCCGGGGTTGAGCAGTTCTTC. Amino acid sequence: CASSSFSGVEQFF.

The chain carries TRBV7-9 and TRBJ2-3, with 8 bases that match TRBD2. The J segment lost 1 base and the V segment lost 5 bases, leaving 8 bases of the junction unmatched. Germline-derived CDR1 and CDR2 are SEHNR and FQNEAQ (reference sequence). This CDR3 is 16 amino acids long. The CDR3 sequence: CASSASGSRGTDTQYF. CDR3 DNA: TGTGCCAGCAGCGCAAGCGGGAGTCGCGGCACAGATACGCAGTATTTT.

The rearrangement links TRBV4-2 to TRBJ2-1; 15 nucleotides match TRBD2. The CDR3 is made up of 15 amino acids. The germline gives CDR1 LGHNA, CDR2 YNFKEQ. Trimming cost V 4 bases and J 8 bases; bases outside gene matches: 3. The CDR3 region is CASSRTSGGEDEQFF. The CDR3 DNA reads as TGTGCCAGCAGCCGGACTAGCGGGGGGGAGGATGAGCAGTTCTTC.